Shown below are 26 T cell receptor beta chains from a single sample sequenced in a study of blood T cells in healthy people across ages (dated by TCRdb to between 2015 and 2017). Receptor amplification or capture employed 5' RACE. Sequencing was carried out with an Illumina HiSeq 2500. A second PCR of about 7 to 12 cycles was performed with a sample-barcoded 5' primer and a J-beta primer mix. The public reads were reprocessed in TCRdb via fastp at Q25 and MiXCR, keeping in-frame beta chains. Duplicate CDR3 protein sequences are folded into a single record with the most common DNA and genes. Counted in this sample were some 1.6 million distinct CDR3 sequences; roughly a third of them appeared once. Clones ranked in the top ten supply about 11% of the sample. The sample taken for sequencing was blood. These receptors originate from a woman between 25 and 40 years old in good health.

There are a few counts of this clonotype. This rearrangement joins TRBV4-2 to TRBJ2-5; 10 bases agree with TRBD1. With V trimmed by 2 bases and J by 5 bases, 8 bases remained unmatched. Germline CDR1 reads LGHNA; CDR2 reads YNFKEQ. The CDR3 is 16 amino acids. The CDR3 spells CASSQRDRGLLETQYF. The CDR3, as DNA: TGTGCCAGCAGCCAAAGGGACAGGGGATTGTTGGAGACCCAGTACTTC.

The chain is built from TRBV5-1 and TRBJ2-7, with D tentatively TRBD1 (6 bases). This CDR3 spans 15 amino acids. The ends were cut back, 0 bases at V and 3 bases at J, with 13 bases in the middle. Germline V gene lookup returns CDR1 SGHRS and CDR2 YFSETQ. This CDR3 reads CASSLAADRLYEQYF. CDR3 coding DNA: TGCGCCAGCAGCTTGGCCGCGGACAGACTCTACGAGCAGTACTTC.

V is TRBV12-3 or TRBV12-4 and J is TRBJ2-7; perhaps TRBD1 as D (5 bases). Trimming pared 6 bases from V and 5 bases from J, leaving 17 bases between. The CDR3 is 14 amino acids. CDR3 loop: CASRSGSSSHEQYF. The CDR3 DNA follows: TGTGCCAGCAGGTCAGGGTCCAGTTCCCACGAGCAGTACTTC.

As regards this clonotype: The junction does not match germline at one end; this may be a read error. This chain connects TRBV20-1 to TRBJ2-1; TRBD2 is a possible D gene (5 bases). The CDR3 is made up of 15 amino acids. CDR1 DFQATT and CDR2 SNEGSKA come from the germline V gene (reference sequence). Written as DNA, the CDR3 is TGCAGCGCTAGAGTTCTTAGAGGGCCAGACAATGAGCAGTTCTTC. Its translation is CSARVLRGPDNEQFF.

This clonotype was counted between two and nine times. The gene calls are TRBV4-1 and TRBJ1-5, with 7 nucleotides matching TRBD1. The CDR3 totals 15 residues. Germline CDR1 and CDR2: MGHRA and YSYEKL. J lost 3 bases, V lost 4 bases, and 6 bases had no gene match. In nucleotides, the CDR3 is TGCGCCAGCAGCCCCGGACAGGCAAACAATCAGCCCCAGCATTTT. It encodes CASSPGQANNQPQHF.

This clonotype was seen only a few times. One end of the junction is discordant with germline, which a read error may explain. The gene calls are TRBV5-5 and TRBJ2-7, with 8 bases lining up with TRBD1. Germline-derived CDR1 and CDR2 are SGHKS and YYEKEE (reference sequence). The CDR3 is 17 residues long. The CDR3, as DNA: TGTGCCCGCAGCTTGGTCCCCGGACAGGGATTCTCCTACGAGCAGTACTTC. As protein: CARSLVPGQGFSYEQYF. Together with reference TRBV5-5 and TRBJ2-7, the CDR3 gives the full variable domain: DAGVTQSPTHLIKTRGQQVTLRCSPISGHKSVSWYQQVLGQGPQFIFQYYEKEERGRGNFPDRFSARQFPNYSSELNVNALLLGDSALYLCARSLVPGQGFSYEQYFGPGTRLTVT.

This chain connects TRBV30 to TRBJ2-4, with D perhaps matching TRBD1 or TRBD2 (5 bases each). The CDR3 is made up of 13 amino acids. Trimming removed 3 bases at V and 8 bases at J, with 14 bases between. Germline assignment: CDR1 GTSNPN and CDR2 SVGIG (reference sequence). The CDR3 region is CAWRKTGPHIQYF. Here the CDR3 DNA reads TGTGCCTGGAGAAAAACGGGACCCCACATTCAGTACTTC.

This chain uses TRBV14 with TRBJ1-3, with no clear D. CDR1 SGHDN and CDR2 FVKESK come from the germline V gene. The CDR3 consists of 14 residues. V was pared by 1 base and J by 9 bases, with 13 bases between. As DNA, the CDR3 is TGTGCCAGCAGCCAAGTGGGCGGTGCAGTCACCATATATTTT. Its translation is CASSQVGGAVTIYF.

The genes are TRBV28 and TRBJ2-1, with 11 bases lining up with TRBD2. CDR1 and CDR2 from the germline V gene are MDHEN and SYDVKM. This CDR3 contains 18 residues. V was pared by 3 bases and J by 0 bases, with 7 bases of the junction left unmatched. The CDR3 bases are TGTGCCAGCAGTTTCCCTAGCGGGAGGACCAGCTCCTACAATGAGCAGTTCTTC. It codes for CASSFPSGRTSSYNEQFF.

The gene calls are TRBV27 and TRBJ1-2; D is uncertain. The CDR3 has 19 amino acids. V lost 5 bases to trimming and J lost 5 bases, with 30 bases between them. Germline V CDR1 and CDR2: MNHEY, SMNVEV (reference sequence). CDR3 residues: CASSGQPSGSIILRYGYTF. DNA of the CDR3: TGTGCCAGCAGTGGCCAGCCATCGGGCTCGATTATACTAAGATATGGCTACACCTTC.

V and J are TRBV20-1 and TRBJ1-5; D uncertain. Between the trimmed V and J ends, which lost 4 bases and 2 bases, there was a span of 12 bases. The CDR3 length is 14 residues. From germline, CDR1 is DFQATT and CDR2 SNEGSKA (reference sequence). The CDR3 bases are TGCAGTGCTACCTCGTCTCCCGGCAATCAGCCCCAGCATTTT. Amino acid sequence: CSATSSPGNQPQHF.

This chain joins TRBV20-1 and TRBJ2-7, with a possible D match to TRBD2 (5 bases). Looked up from germline, CDR1 is DFQATT and CDR2 is SNEGSKA (reference sequence). V was clipped by 5 bases and J by 1 base, with 15 bases between them. The CDR3 has 14 residues. The CDR3: CSAWTFGVSYEQYF. CDR3 nucleotides: TGCAGTGCTTGGACTTTCGGAGTTTCCTACGAGCAGTACTTC.

The table lists this clonotype with a count of one. This sequence joins TRBV19 and TRBJ1-2; D is unclear. This CDR3 has 14 amino acids. Per the germline V gene, CDR1 is LNHDA and CDR2 is SQIVND (reference sequence). The V end lost 3 bases, the J end lost 6 bases, and 14 bases lay between the germline ends. The DNA for the CDR3 is TGTGCCAGTAGTATCGAGGCGGCAGACGATGGCTACACCTTC. Encoded protein: CASSIEAADDGYTF.

The gene calls are TRBV20-1 and TRBJ2-1; D tentatively reads TRBD1 or TRBD2 (6 bases each). CDR3 size: 12 residues. V lost 5 bases to trimming and J lost 7 bases, with 12 bases between them. In germline, CDR1 is DFQATT, CDR2 SNEGSKA (reference sequence). The chain's CDR3 is CSAGGGKNEQFF. DNA for the CDR3: TGCAGTGCTGGGGGCGGGAAAAATGAGCAGTTCTTC.

The chain carries TRBV6-2 or TRBV6-3 and TRBJ2-7; TRBD2 matches at 9 bases. Germline V lookup: CDR1 MNHEY, CDR2 SVGEGT. The CDR3 length is 14 residues. Trimming cost V 2 bases and J 6 bases; bases outside gene matches: 5. The CDR3 region is CASSYAGLASEQYF. In nucleotides, the CDR3 is TGTGCCAGCAGTTACGCGGGACTAGCATCCGAGCAGTACTTC.

This clonotype was counted ten times or more. The rearrangement joins TRBV7-9 to TRBJ1-1; a possible D gene is TRBD1 (5 bases). V was clipped by 4 bases and J by 12 bases, with 21 bases between them. The CDR3 runs 14 residues. Germline V gene data show CDR1 as SEHNR and CDR2 as FQNEAQ (reference sequence). CDR3 DNA sequence: TGTGCCAGCAGCTCCGGGACTGCCGGCCTTGAGACTTTCTTT. This encodes CASSSGTAGLETFF.

V and J are TRBV20-1 and TRBJ2-5; 7 bases align to TRBD2. This CDR3 contains 16 residues. The germline CDR1 and CDR2 sequences are DFQATT and SNEGSKA (reference sequence). Trimming took 2 bases from V and 2 from J; bases not matched to a gene: 11. CDR3 sequence: CSARLAELSLQETQYF. The DNA of the CDR3 is TGCAGTGCTAGACTAGCGGAGCTCTCGTTACAAGAGACCCAGTACTTC.

A remark on this clonotype: The junction departs from germline at one end; a sequencing error may be responsible. This chain connects TRBV7-2 to TRBJ2-7; D tentatively fits TRBD1 or TRBD2 (5 bases each). This CDR3 is 16 amino acids long. In germline, CDR1 is SGHTA, CDR2 FQGNSA. The DNA for the CDR3 is TGTGCCAACAGCTTATCGCGGTCGGGGCCAACCTACGAGCAGTGCTTC. Its protein product is CANSLSRSGPTYEQCF.

This clonotype was detected a few times. This rearrangement joins TRBV12-3 or TRBV12-4 to TRBJ2-7; D could derive from TRBD1 or TRBD2 (5 bases each). V lost 3 bases, J lost 4 bases, and 16 bases lay in between. There are 15 residues in the CDR3. CDR3 coding DNA: TGTGCCAGCAGTTTTCGGGGCGGGTTGTCTTACGAGCAGTACTTC. This translates into CASSFRGGLSYEQYF.

V usage is TRBV5-8 and J usage is TRBJ1-5, with D perhaps matching TRBD1 (6 bases). The CDR3 is made up of 14 amino acids. Germline CDR1 reads SGHTS; CDR2 reads YDEGEE. V lost 10 bases to trimming and J lost 3 bases, with 17 bases between them. CDR3 nucleotides: TGTGCCGGGGGTCTACAGGGTTCCAATCAGCCCCAGCATTTT. Translation: CAGGLQGSNQPQHF. The entire variable domain, with the rest obtained from reference TRBV5-8 and TRBJ1-5, is as follows: EAGVTQSPTHLIKTRGQQATLRCSPISGHTSVYWYQQALGLGLQFLLWYDEGEERNRGNFPPRFSGRQFPNYSSELNVNALELEDSALYLCAGGLQGSNQPQHFGDGTRLSIL.

CDR3 nucleotide sequence: TGTGCCAGCAGCCATAATACAGGGTCTCAGCCCCAGCATTTT. It specifies CASSHNTGSQPQHF. This chain uses TRBV7-2 with TRBJ1-5; a possible D gene is TRBD1 (6 bases). The length of the CDR3 is 14 residues. V was trimmed by 5 bases and J by 6 bases, leaving 14 bases between them. Germline loops: CDR1 SGHTA, CDR2 FQGNSA.

The J gene is TRBJ2-1, the V gene TRBV5-1; possibly TRBD1 or TRBD2 for D (5 bases each). CDR1 and CDR2 (germline): SGHRS, YFSETQ. The CDR3 runs 12 residues. Trimming removed 7 bases at V and 8 bases at J, with 13 bases between. CDR3 nucleotides: TGCGCCAGCGCCCTCCGAGGGGATGAGCAGTTCTTC. Its protein is CASALRGDEQFF.

The V gene is TRBV7-9, the J gene TRBJ1-2; 7 bases match TRBD1. Looked up from germline, CDR1 is SEHNR and CDR2 is FQNEAQ (reference sequence). The CDR3 is made up of 16 amino acids. V was pared by 7 bases and J by 3 bases, with 14 bases of the junction left unmatched. CDR3 DNA sequence: TGTGCCAGCACATCCTGGACAGGCAAACACTACTATGGCTACACCTTC. This translates into CASTSWTGKHYYGYTF.

The chain joins TRBV27 to TRBJ2-5; TRBD2 matches at 9 bases. The DNA end favors TRBJ2-7, so the J call may be wrong. Germline CDR1 is MNHEY and CDR2 is SMNVEV (reference sequence). CDR3 length equals 14 residues. The CDR3, as DNA: TGTGCCAGCAGTTTATCCGGTAGCGGGAGCGAGCAGTACTTC. Its translation: CASSLSGSGSEQYF.

The sample holds a few counts of this clonotype. This chain links TRBV20-1 with TRBJ2-3; TRBD2 aligns across 9 bases. The junction had 8 bases not matched to a gene; V was cut back by 6 bases and J by 4 bases. This CDR3 contains 14 residues. Germline lookup yields CDR1 DFQATT and CDR2 SNEGSKA (reference sequence). DNA for the CDR3: TGCAGTGCCCCTCCTAGCGGGAAATCAGATACGCAGTATTTT. Protein product: CSAPPSGKSDTQYF.

This clonotype was counted a few times. The gene calls are TRBV2 and TRBJ2-3; D remains unclear. The germline V gene has CDR1 SNHLY and CDR2 FYNNEI. CDR3 length equals 15 residues. V shed 4 bases and J shed 8 bases, with 19 bases lying between them. CDR3 region: CASSGQGEPGGTQYF. CDR3 nucleotides: TGTGCCAGCAGTGGTCAAGGAGAACCGGGCGGTACGCAGTATTTT.